This T cell receptor beta chain was sequenced for a study of shared clonotypes between healthy human individuals (TCRdb year 2020). Looking at the study overall: The cohort comprised a couple of women and a few men aged 18 to 49 years. To estimate repertoire size and how much clonotypes are shared between individuals, the study performed deep sequencing of blood TCR repertoires from 4 to 6 healthy adults. For each donor, CD4 naive and CD4 memory were each given three plates, CD8 naive was given two plates, and CD8 memory was given one plate. Different laboratories and diverse techniques were used to prepare libraries and sequence TCR repertoires, to increase sequencing depth and limit assay-specific biases. Each donor's leukapheresis produced roughly between about 0.8 and 8.9 billion PBMCs. What the authors observed across the whole study: Even with the large sequencing depth, rarefaction of the sorted-subset datasets indicated that sequencing was incomplete. Sampling was restricted to blood, and TCR repertoires in tissue are likely to differ from TCR repertoires in blood. Naive subsets generally had larger estimated clonotype richness than memory subsets. Compared with non-shared clonotypes, the clonotypes found in all four sorted-subset donors had higher generation probabilities. Because the study included a small number of donors, the genetic and exposure-history diversity represented was limited. Based on pairwise subsampling, the degree of clonotype sharing among donors was expected to be affected by sequencing depth. When a handful of donors were compared, the shared fraction of clonotypes was around 5% for naive CD4, approximately 3.5% for naive CD8, 2% to 2.5% for memory CD4, and 0.35% to 0.4% for memory CD8.

TCR CDR3 regions were amplified from genomic DNA by multiplex PCR using the deep immunoSEQ assay. Extracted genomic DNA from each cell subset was distributed evenly across all wells of several immunoSEQ 96-well plates, and each plate was treated as a replicate. For sorted subsets, roughly 200 ng of genomic DNA, equivalent to around 30,000 T cell genomes, went into each replicate PCR. The purified libraries were quantified using a Qubit 3.0 fluorometer, sized with a Bioanalyzer 2100, and then quantified again using the KAPA Library Quantification kit. Each immunoSEQ 96-well plate was sequenced on its own single-read 150-cycle Illumina NextSeq 550 flow cell. The study's own analysis went as follows. Because the immunoSEQ output included only junctional sequences and no quality scores, the filtering could not be the same as the filtering used for full-length reads. Sequences were annotated with PyIR, a Python wrapper for IgBLAST v1.9, and V/J genes and CDR3 were assigned using IMGT germline references. Reads were removed for weak V/J assignments (E-value above 1e-6), missing CDR3, stop codons, out-of-frame junctions, or ambiguous translated residues. A V3J clonotype was defined by an identical inferred V gene, J gene, and CDR3 amino acid sequence. The percentage overlap between two repertoires was calculated by dividing the number of shared unique clonotypes by the size of the smaller repertoire. Three approaches were used to assess repertoire richness: RTK rarefaction, the Chao1 estimator, and Recon v2.1 estimates of unobserved clonotypes. For all TCRbeta clonotypes obtained by the gDNA method from four donors, generation probabilities were computed with OLGA. TCRdb took this table from immuneACCESS and kept in-frame rearrangements with V and J called. Such tables lack part of the clones; where checked against another copy, unresolved V genes explain under half of the gap, and the rest is unexplained. V and J calls and clone size come straight from that table; D and trimming were deduced from the DNA. The sample table lists 1.5 million to 1.9 million clones, 95% to 99% of them with a count of one. The leading ten clones occupy roughly 0.42% of the sample.

The donors were healthy, HIV-negative adults with no recently reported acute infections or vaccinations. Every donor was a Caucasian adult residing in Nashville, Tennessee, USA. CD4+ T cells were enriched by magnetic negative selection, after which naive cells were positively selected on CD45RA and the negative fraction was taken as the memory subset. Blood was collected by leukapheresis, and PBMCs were isolated by Ficoll-Histopaque density gradient centrifugation and then cryopreserved in liquid nitrogen vapor phase. Purity and quantity of every magnetically sorted T cell population were checked by analytical flow cytometry. Each sorted fraction had its genomic DNA isolated and then quantified by UV absorbance on a Nanodrop 2000c. This clone has only one observation. Its antigen is still unknown. No qualities accompany the bases; no much larger clone lies one base away. Relative to germline, V is missing 0 bases and J is missing 3 bases, with 6 bases of the junction outside any gene match. Via the germline V gene, CDR1 is SGHRS and CDR2 YFSETQ. The CDR3 spans 16 residues, from the cysteine through the phenylalanine. Solely the CDR3 DNA is kept, with 48 bases framed from the first base.

Sequenced: naive CD4+ T cells sorted from blood. In light of the paper, this sample's cell subset or site label describes: CD45RA+ positively selected. The chain is encoded by TRBV5-1 joined to TRBJ2-7, and 10 junction bases match TRBD1. The clonotype was recovered from a man younger than 45 in good health. The sequenced DNA is TGCGCCAGCAGCTTGGCATGGACAGGGGGGTTCTACGAGCAGTACTTC. Translated, this is CASSLAWTGGFYEQYF.